The source of this TCR beta chain is a study of radiation and T cells in renal cell carcinoma. Findings and caveats of the study: Top tumor clonotypes rose in blood 2 weeks post-radiation, then contracted.

The CDR3 length is 16 residues. Germline loops: CDR1 SGDLS, CDR2 YYNGEE. The V and J ends lost 1 base and 2 bases respectively, with 14 bases between them. Repertoires were generated with immunoSEQ multiplex PCR, while TCRdb's copy carries only in-frame clones and drops some. This table has around 95,000 clones, roughly 84% appearing once. This clone was found once. Antigen: not known. Documented time point: blood 4 weeks post-SBRT, at nephrectomy. Specified treatment: 15 Gy SBRT to primary tumor, nephrectomy 4 weeks later. After SBRT, blood was collected at 2 and 4 weeks, plus baseline. The tumor was a clear cell renal cell carcinoma.

The sample was blood, taken from a patient whose treatment included radiotherapy and nephrectomy. The gene calls are TRBV9 and TRBJ2-3, with D hard to call. This receptor was taken from a man aged 55 to 70 with renal cell carcinoma. This CDR3 is CASSVSPGTNTDTQYF. The DNA of the CDR3 is TGTGCCAGCAGCGTAAGCCCCGGTACAAACACAGATACGCAGTATTTT.